This entry describes one TCR beta chain. Its antigen is not known. Clones were read by immunoSEQ multiplex PCR, and TCRdb kept only the in-frame ones, dropping some. Of roughly 250,000 clones listed, 85% to 95% are singletons. The data were obtained in a study of T cell responses to AZD1222 COVID-19 vaccine. Study results and limitations: Mapped onto spike, vaccine-associated CD4 TCRs spanned it and were dominant at 160-218 and 743-854. Only six AZD1222 recipients tested seropositive at baseline. The sample set comprised mostly white British donors with more females, and clonal diversity was possibly underestimated.

V was pared by 6 bases and J by 4 bases, with 17 bases of the junction left unmatched. The CDR3 is made up of 17 amino acids. Germline V CDR1 and CDR2: MNHNS, SASEGT. The source material was peripheral blood, sampled on day 0 of AZD1222 vaccination. V gene TRBV6-1 combines with J gene TRBJ2-7; TRBD1 matches at 8 bases. This TCR was recovered from an adult in good health. CDR3: CASRETGGRSFGYEQYF. CDR3 coding DNA: TGTGCCAGCAGAGAAACAGGGGGGCGTTCGTTTGGATACGAGCAGTACTTC.